This TCR beta chain was observed in a study of cytomegalovirus exposure and HLA in healthy donors. Study-level points and caveats: A few CMV-associated chains were confirmed in vitro to be specific for CMV antigens. Most TCR sequences were uncommon, yet certain public TCRs appeared in many donors. The study put roughly 160 TCR beta chains on its list as cytomegalovirus-associated.

TCRdb's table, derived via immunoSEQ multiplex PCR, lists solely in-frame clones and lacks some. The sample holds more than 300,000 clones, 86% seen once. Looked up from germline, CDR1 is MGHRA and CDR2 is YSYEKL. The CDR3 runs to 16 residues. Germline trimming cut 1 base from V and 8 bases from J; bases unmatched to any gene: 10. Note on this clone: What it binds is not known.

The rearrangement joins TRBV4-1 to TRBJ1-2; 10 bases line up with TRBD1. Sequenced input: PBMCs. The sequence came from a woman under 30 in good health and CMV-seronegative. This CDR3 is CASSQAQGQGLRGYTF. The CDR3 DNA reads TGCGCCAGCAGCCAAGCCCAGGGACAGGGGTTAAGGGGCTACACCTTC.